This TCR beta chain derives from a study of cytomegalovirus exposure and HLA in healthy donors. The length of the CDR3 is 15 residues. Germline CDR1 WSHSY, CDR2 SAAADI. V shed 4 bases, J shed 3 bases, and the junction held 8 bases outside the gene matches. Primers for the PCR totalled 60 Vbeta and 13 Jbeta. TCRdb keeps only in-frame clones here, not all; method: immunoSEQ multiplex PCR. The data show 130,000 to 150,000 clones, with 70% to 80% seen just once and 2% to 2.5% held by the top ten. The sequence derives from a woman younger than 35 in good health and CMV-seropositive. This rearrangement joins TRBV10-2 to TRBJ1-1; TRBD1 matches 7 bases. Sequenced sample: PBMCs. In DNA form, the CDR3 reads TGCGCCAGCAGTGTCCTCAGGGGGTTGGACACTGAAGCTTTCTTT. The encoded protein is CASSVLRGLDTEAFF.